The rows below give T cell receptor beta chains drawn from one sample of a study of OX40 agonist ivuxolimab in advanced cancers. Profiling relied on immunoSEQ multiplex PCR, and the TCRdb table lists in-frame clones only, not all of them. Here the sample spans 90,000 to 120,000 clones, roughly nine tenths being singletons. The material was CD4+ or CD8+ T cells sorted from blood, obtained in a trial of the OX40 agonist ivuxolimab. The source of these receptors is an adult with an advanced solid tumor such as melanoma, head and neck, liver or kidney cancer. Each CDR3 is given with its conserved first and last residue. The D gene is left open where the match is weak. Clone sizes are given selectively: once, few, many, or a class where the clone is expanded.

v_gene	d_gene	j_gene	abundance	CDR3aa	CDR3nt
TRBV5-5	-	TRBJ1-5	-	CASSLDPMRQPQHF	TGTGCCAGCAGCTTGGACCCTATGCGTCAGCCCCAGCATTTT
TRBV30	-	TRBJ2-2	-	CAWSEQSTGELFF	TGTGCCTGGAGTGAACAGAGTACCGGGGAGCTGTTTTTT
TRBV18	-	TRBJ2-3	-	CASSRRLDRAMDTQYF	TGTGCCAGCTCACGAAGACTAGATAGGGCTATGGATACGCAGTATTTT
TRBV5-1	-	TRBJ2-3	-	CASSLPFGTSTDTQYF	TGCGCCAGCAGCCTACCGTTTGGGACTAGCACAGATACGCAGTATTTT
TRBV15	-	TRBJ1-1	-	CATSRARPGNTEAFF	TGTGCCACCAGCAGAGCGAGGCCAGGGAACACTGAAGCTTTCTTT
TRBV6-1	TRBD1	TRBJ2-5	-	CASSQQGAQETQYF	TGTGCCAGCAGCCAACAGGGGGCCCAAGAGACCCAGTACTTC
TRBV5-1	-	TRBJ2-3	-	CASSFTSTTDTQYF	TGCGCCAGCAGCTTTACTAGCACCACAGATACGCAGTATTTT
TRBV4-1	-	TRBJ2-2	-	CASSQDFLATGELFF	TGCGCCAGCAGCCAAGATTTTCTAGCTACCGGGGAGCTGTTTTTT
TRBV18	-	TRBJ2-3	-	CASSPGGVADTQYF	TGTGCCAGCTCACCAGGGGGTGTGGCAGATACGCAGTATTTT
TRBV7-9	TRBD2	TRBJ2-5	once	CASQRGGLETQYF	TGTGCCAGCCAAAGGGGAGGGCTGGAGACCCAGTACTTC
TRBV7-9	-	TRBJ2-3	-	CASSLQVDTDTQYF	TGTGCCAGCAGCTTGCAGGTAGACACAGATACGCAGTATTTT
TRBV5-1	-	TRBJ2-7	-	CASRDGLGVRQQYF	TGCGCCAGCAGGGATGGTCTGGGAGTACGACAGCAGTACTTC
TRBV7-9	-	TRBJ2-3	-	CASSAADTQYF	TGTGCCAGCAGCGCTGCAGATACGCAGTATTTT
TRBV6-1	TRBD1	TRBJ1-2	-	CASSVVQGAGYTF	TGTGCCAGCAGTGTCGTACAGGGGGCGGGCTACACCTTC
TRBV19	-	TRBJ2-2	-	CASSIYTTMGTGELFF	TGTGCCAGTAGTATTTATACAACGATGGGCACCGGGGAGCTGTTTTTT
TRBV6-1	-	TRBJ2-7	-	CATGTLVSYEQYF	TGTGCCACCGGCACACTAGTCTCCTACGAGCAGTACTTC
TRBV7-2	-	TRBJ2-5	-	CASTFQGGGETQYF	TGTGCCAGCACTTTCCAGGGGGGCGGAGAGACCCAGTACTTC
TRBV19	-	TRBJ2-2	-	CASSMRGELFF	TGTGCCAGTAGTATGCGTGGGGAGCTGTTTTTT
TRBV11-2	-	TRBJ1-1	few	CASSFHNLNTEAFF	TGTGCCAGCAGCTTCCATAACCTGAACACTGAAGCTTTCTTT
TRBV11-2	-	TRBJ2-3	-	CASSLHGWGPTDTQYF	TGTGCCAGCAGCTTACATGGGTGGGGCCCCACAGATACGCAGTATTTT
TRBV7-9	TRBD1	TRBJ2-7	-	CASSLGPGGVYEQYF	TGTGCCAGCAGCTTAGGTCCAGGGGGCGTCTACGAGCAGTACTTC
TRBV28	-	TRBJ2-7	-	CASSLYKRYEQYF	TGTGCCAGCAGTTTATATAAGCGTTACGAGCAGTACTTC
TRBV7-9	TRBD2	TRBJ2-1	-	CASSHGLANEQFF	TGTGCCAGCAGCCACGGACTAGCCAATGAGCAGTTCTTC
TRBV5-1	TRBD2	TRBJ2-1	-	CASSLGTSGVSSYNEQFF	TGCGCCAGCAGCCTCGGGACTAGCGGGGTTAGCTCCTACAATGAGCAGTTCTTC
TRBV7-6	-	TRBJ1-5	once	CASSLAAGTNTPNQPQHF	TGTGCCAGCAGCTTAGCAGCGGGGACAAATACCCCCAATCAGCCCCAGCATTTT
TRBV2	-	TRBJ2-5	-	CASKGLQETQYF	TGTGCCAGCAAGGGGTTACAAGAGACCCAGTACTTC
TRBV23-1	-	TRBJ2-7	-	CASSQFLIQDEQYF	TGCGCCAGCAGTCAATTTCTCATACAGGACGAGCAGTACTTC
TRBV5-4	TRBD2	TRBJ2-5	once	CASSRLAGGTQETQYF	TGTGCCAGCAGCCGATTAGCGGGAGGGACGCAAGAGACCCAGTACTTC
TRBV7-6	TRBD2	TRBJ2-7	-	CASSFLGEGNYEQYF	TGTGCCAGCAGCTTTCTGGGGGAGGGCAACTACGAGCAGTACTTC